Listed below are T cell receptor beta chains from one sample, sequenced in a study of T cells expressing NK-cell markers. With the 5' RACE reads reprocessed, TCRdb shows one record per CDR3 protein and no DNA. In total, the table holds fewer than 25,000 distinct CDR3 sequences. The sample comprised blood T cells: a sorted CD56 or NKG2C T cell subset, CD4+ or CD8+ T cells, or bulk PBMC T cells (not recorded which). These receptors originate from a man aged 18 to 69 in good health. Both conserved end residues are part of each CDR3. Clone size appears in some rows only: once, few, many, or a class for an expanded clone.

v_gene: TRBV12-3/TRBV12-4; j_gene: TRBJ1-1; abundance: -; CDR3aa: CASSFNRGGTEAFF
v_gene: TRBV7-2; j_gene: TRBJ2-3; abundance: -; CDR3aa: CASRRELAQSTDTQYF
v_gene: TRBV6-2/TRBV6-3; j_gene: TRBJ2-7; abundance: -; CDR3aa: CASRRRGQGAAYEQYF
v_gene: TRBV20-1; j_gene: TRBJ2-3; abundance: -; CDR3aa: CSATRSGGGTDTQYF
v_gene: TRBV20-1; j_gene: TRBJ2-7; abundance: -; CDR3aa: CSASGFSYEQYF
v_gene: TRBV30; j_gene: TRBJ2-7; abundance: -; CDR3aa: CAWERRAPNEQYF
v_gene: TRBV6-5; j_gene: TRBJ2-1; abundance: -; CDR3aa: CASSHLRQVSGGAYEQFF
v_gene: TRBV5-1; j_gene: TRBJ2-7; abundance: -; CDR3aa: CASSMGQGAYEQYF
v_gene: TRBV5-4; j_gene: TRBJ2-1; abundance: -; CDR3aa: CASRPLAGEGNEQFF
v_gene: TRBV24-1; j_gene: TRBJ1-2; abundance: -; CDR3aa: CATSDWTGNYGYTF
v_gene: TRBV18; j_gene: TRBJ1-2; abundance: -; CDR3aa: CASSPETIATNYGYTF
v_gene: TRBV9; j_gene: TRBJ2-2; abundance: -; CDR3aa: CASSEGGQANTGELFF
v_gene: TRBV9; j_gene: TRBJ2-7; abundance: medium-sized; CDR3aa: CASSPSLSYEQYF
v_gene: TRBV11-2; j_gene: TRBJ2-1; abundance: -; CDR3aa: CASSLAVAGVHEQFF
v_gene: TRBV7-2; j_gene: TRBJ2-7; abundance: -; CDR3aa: CASSLLGLSLAASSYEQYF
v_gene: TRBV6-1; j_gene: TRBJ2-4; abundance: -; CDR3aa: CASSLGQGYIQYF
v_gene: TRBV7-6; j_gene: TRBJ2-7; abundance: -; CDR3aa: CASSLEVAGETYEQYF
v_gene: TRBV18; j_gene: TRBJ2-1; abundance: -; CDR3aa: CASSRGGGTHSYNEQFF
v_gene: TRBV29-1; j_gene: TRBJ2-5; abundance: -; CDR3aa: CSVDKGLETQYF
v_gene: TRBV27; j_gene: TRBJ2-2; abundance: -; CDR3aa: CASSPTVGTGELFF
v_gene: TRBV12-3/TRBV12-4; j_gene: TRBJ1-2; abundance: -; CDR3aa: CASSFGAGGVYGYTF
v_gene: TRBV6-1; j_gene: TRBJ1-1; abundance: -; CDR3aa: CASIGLNPNTEAFF
v_gene: TRBV5-1; j_gene: TRBJ2-3; abundance: -; CDR3aa: CASRRYLGASTDTQYF
v_gene: TRBV7-2; j_gene: TRBJ2-7; abundance: -; CDR3aa: CAPAGRREIITYEQYF
v_gene: TRBV7-2; j_gene: TRBJ1-2; abundance: -; CDR3aa: CASSSLNYGYTF
v_gene: TRBV6-5; j_gene: TRBJ1-1; abundance: -; CDR3aa: CASSYREGGTEAFF
v_gene: TRBV7-2; j_gene: TRBJ2-3; abundance: -; CDR3aa: CASSPSGTEATQYF
v_gene: TRBV5-1; j_gene: TRBJ1-4; abundance: -; CDR3aa: CASSARATNEKLFF
v_gene: TRBV27; j_gene: TRBJ2-5; abundance: -; CDR3aa: CASSSRAGVYVTQYF
v_gene: TRBV5-1; j_gene: TRBJ2-7; abundance: -; CDR3aa: CASSFTQGSGYEQYF
v_gene: TRBV20-1; j_gene: TRBJ2-5; abundance: -; CDR3aa: CSARLAGGSSETQYF
v_gene: TRBV6-2/TRBV6-3; j_gene: TRBJ2-3; abundance: -; CDR3aa: CASSPGVPDTQYF
v_gene: TRBV20-1; j_gene: TRBJ1-1; abundance: -; CDR3aa: CSASYISEAFF
v_gene: TRBV5-1; j_gene: TRBJ2-1; abundance: -; CDR3aa: CASSLGQGMDEQFF
v_gene: TRBV7-3; j_gene: TRBJ2-5; abundance: -; CDR3aa: CASSSGRGETQYF
v_gene: TRBV20-1; j_gene: TRBJ2-1; abundance: -; CDR3aa: CSAKTGTSGRVRYNEQFF
v_gene: TRBV15; j_gene: TRBJ2-2; abundance: -; CDR3aa: CATSVEPSGELFF
v_gene: TRBV7-9; j_gene: TRBJ2-1; abundance: -; CDR3aa: CASSTTQQGRVNEQFF
v_gene: TRBV12-3/TRBV12-4; j_gene: TRBJ1-2; abundance: -; CDR3aa: CASSFGGYGYTF
v_gene: TRBV7-9; j_gene: TRBJ2-7; abundance: -; CDR3aa: CASSLISYEQYF
v_gene: TRBV7-2; j_gene: TRBJ1-6; abundance: -; CDR3aa: CASSLVFQATDSPLHF
v_gene: TRBV11-2; j_gene: TRBJ2-7; abundance: -; CDR3aa: CASSSDMGEQYF
v_gene: TRBV4-3; j_gene: TRBJ2-1; abundance: -; CDR3aa: CASSQASRENNEQFF
v_gene: TRBV19; j_gene: TRBJ1-3; abundance: -; CDR3aa: CASSLRDRPATIYF
v_gene: TRBV3-1; j_gene: TRBJ2-7; abundance: -; CDR3aa: CASSADSYEQYF
v_gene: TRBV13; j_gene: TRBJ2-1; abundance: -; CDR3aa: CASSLGLANNEQFF
v_gene: TRBV20-1; j_gene: TRBJ2-3; abundance: -; CDR3aa: CSATYTLGQVLNTQYF
v_gene: TRBV12-3/TRBV12-4; j_gene: TRBJ2-7; abundance: -; CDR3aa: CASSLHGTGNYEQYF
v_gene: TRBV5-1; j_gene: TRBJ2-5; abundance: -; CDR3aa: CASSLGGRTEDGRTQYF
v_gene: TRBV6-1; j_gene: TRBJ1-6; abundance: -; CDR3aa: CASSEAFSPLHF
v_gene: TRBV28; j_gene: TRBJ1-2; abundance: -; CDR3aa: CASAPPTGGRRYGYTF
v_gene: TRBV6-1; j_gene: TRBJ2-2; abundance: -; CDR3aa: CASKRGASRTGELFF
v_gene: TRBV4-1; j_gene: TRBJ1-1; abundance: -; CDR3aa: CASSHNTGVDTEAFF
v_gene: TRBV20-1; j_gene: TRBJ2-3; abundance: -; CDR3aa: CSATVAGGVDTQYF
v_gene: TRBV10-3; j_gene: TRBJ2-1; abundance: -; CDR3aa: CAISESEQLPYNEQFF